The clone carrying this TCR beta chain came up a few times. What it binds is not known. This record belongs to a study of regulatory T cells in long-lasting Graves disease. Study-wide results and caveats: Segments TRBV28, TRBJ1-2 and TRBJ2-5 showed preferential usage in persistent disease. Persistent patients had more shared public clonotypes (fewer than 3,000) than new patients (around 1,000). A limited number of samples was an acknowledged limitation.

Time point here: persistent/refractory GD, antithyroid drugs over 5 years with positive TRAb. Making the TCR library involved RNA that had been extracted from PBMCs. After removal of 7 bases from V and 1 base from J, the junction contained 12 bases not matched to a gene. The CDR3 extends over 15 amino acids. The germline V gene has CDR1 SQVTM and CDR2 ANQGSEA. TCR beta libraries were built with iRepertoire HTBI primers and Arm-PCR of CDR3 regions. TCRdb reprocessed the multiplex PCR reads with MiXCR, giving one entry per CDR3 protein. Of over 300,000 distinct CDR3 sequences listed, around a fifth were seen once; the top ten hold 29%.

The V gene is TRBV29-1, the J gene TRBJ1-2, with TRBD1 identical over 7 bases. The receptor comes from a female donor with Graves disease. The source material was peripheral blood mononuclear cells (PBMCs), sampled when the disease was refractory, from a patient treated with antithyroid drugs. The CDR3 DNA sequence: TGCAGCGCCGACCCTGGACAGGCGTATAACTATGGCTACACCTTC. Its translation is CSADPGQAYNYGYTF.